This is a list of T cell receptor beta chains from one sample in a study of blood T cell repertoires in COVID-19. Sequenced by immunoSEQ multiplex PCR; TCRdb stores in-frame clones only, minus some. The table includes about 27,000 clones, about 90% detected once. Sequenced sample: peripheral blood. These TCRs come from a human donor in a cohort sampled during active COVID-19. CDR3s leave out the opening cysteine and the closing phenylalanine or tryptophan. Each record gives: J gene, V gene, CDR3 protein.

>TRBJ1-2|TRBV2
ASSRDRTSYGYT
>TRBJ2-5|TRBV29-1
SVAGGTQETQY
>TRBJ1-2|TRBV7-9
ASSLEGWGYT
>TRBJ2-2|TRBV6-5
ASSSDRGNTGELF
>TRBJ1-3|TRBV19
ASSRTGSGNTIY
>TRBJ2-3|TRBV19
ASSIDTGTSVADTQY
>TRBJ1-5|TRBV6-5
ASDAGGNQPQH
>TRBJ2-2|TRBV2
ASSVTGGAGELF
>TRBJ2-7|TRBV6-6
ASSYNVGGAGEQY
>TRBJ2-5|TRBV7-9
ASSLRLARQETQY
>TRBJ2-7|TRBV5-1
ASSEDRASYEQY
>TRBJ2-3|TRBV9
ASSAYSKDTQY
>TRBJ2-2|TRBV7-9
ASTRPGTGDTGELF
>TRBJ2-1|TRBV6-5
ASSPRGLNLDEQF
>TRBJ2-2|TRBV28
ASPFGRAGHRGAV
>TRBJ1-1|TRBV21-1
ASRRNYTIRTEAF
>TRBJ2-3|TRBV19
ASSIGLPSLGTSGVSSTDTQY
>TRBJ2-7|TRBV20-1
SASSLYEQY